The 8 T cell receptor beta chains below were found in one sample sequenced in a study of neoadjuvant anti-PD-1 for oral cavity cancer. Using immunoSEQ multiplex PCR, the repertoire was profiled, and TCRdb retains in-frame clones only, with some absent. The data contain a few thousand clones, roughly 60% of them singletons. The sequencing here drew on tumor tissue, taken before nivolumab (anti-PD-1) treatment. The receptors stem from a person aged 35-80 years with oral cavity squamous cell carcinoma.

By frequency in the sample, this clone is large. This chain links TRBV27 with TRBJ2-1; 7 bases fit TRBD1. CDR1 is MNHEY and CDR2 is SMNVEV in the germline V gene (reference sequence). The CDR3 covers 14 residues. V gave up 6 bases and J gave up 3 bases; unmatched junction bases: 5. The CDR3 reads CASRVQGIYNEQFF. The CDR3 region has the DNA TGTGCCAGCAGAGTACAGGGGATCTACAATGAGCAGTTCTTC.

In DNA form, the CDR3 reads TGTGCCAGCCGGAAGGAGACTAGCGGGCTAAATGAGCAGTTCTTC. It translates to CASRKETSGLNEQFF. This sequence joins TRBV5-4 and TRBJ2-1, with TRBD2 identical over 10 bases. The CDR3 sequence is 15 residues long. The germline V gene has CDR1 SGHNT and CDR2 YYREEE (reference sequence). V lost 7 bases, J lost 7 bases, and 11 bases stayed unmatched.

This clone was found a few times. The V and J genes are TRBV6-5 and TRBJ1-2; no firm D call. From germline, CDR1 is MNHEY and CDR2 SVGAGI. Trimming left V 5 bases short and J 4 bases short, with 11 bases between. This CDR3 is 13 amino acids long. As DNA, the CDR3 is TGTGCCAGCAGTCGGCGGGCGGGCTATGGCTACACCTTC. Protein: CASSRRAGYGYTF.

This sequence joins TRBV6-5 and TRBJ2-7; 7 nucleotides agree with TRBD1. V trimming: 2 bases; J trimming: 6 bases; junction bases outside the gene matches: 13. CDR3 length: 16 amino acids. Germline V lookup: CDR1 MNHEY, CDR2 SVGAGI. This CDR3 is CASSYGFPGRGTEQYF. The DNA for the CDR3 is TGTGCCAGCAGTTACGGTTTTCCCGGCAGGGGGACCGAGCAGTACTTC.

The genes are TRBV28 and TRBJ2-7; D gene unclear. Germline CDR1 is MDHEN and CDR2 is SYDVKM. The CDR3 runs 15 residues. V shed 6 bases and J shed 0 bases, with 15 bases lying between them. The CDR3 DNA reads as TGTGCCAGCAGAGGTGAAACTTCTAGCTCCTACGAGCAGTACTTC. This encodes CASRGETSSSYEQYF.

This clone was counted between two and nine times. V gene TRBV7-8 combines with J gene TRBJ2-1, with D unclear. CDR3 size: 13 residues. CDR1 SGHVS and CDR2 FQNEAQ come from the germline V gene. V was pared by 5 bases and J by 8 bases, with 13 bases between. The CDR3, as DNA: TGTGCCAGCAGCCAAGGGTCAAGTGATGAGCAGTTCTTC. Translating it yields CASSQGSSDEQFF.

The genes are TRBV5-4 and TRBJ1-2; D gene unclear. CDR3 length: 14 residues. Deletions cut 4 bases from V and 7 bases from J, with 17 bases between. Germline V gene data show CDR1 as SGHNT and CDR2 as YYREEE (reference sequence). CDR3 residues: CASSPVNDPPGYTF. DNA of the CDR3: TGTGCCAGCAGCCCTGTTAACGACCCACCTGGCTACACCTTC.

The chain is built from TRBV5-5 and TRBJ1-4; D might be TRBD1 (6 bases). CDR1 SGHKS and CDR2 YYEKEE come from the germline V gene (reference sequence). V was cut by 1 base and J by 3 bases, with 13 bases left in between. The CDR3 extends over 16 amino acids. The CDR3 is CASSLRGSGSNEKLFF. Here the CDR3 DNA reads TGTGCCAGCAGCTTGAGGGGGTCGGGCTCTAATGAAAAACTGTTTTTT.